Listed here are 14 T cell receptor beta chains from one sample, sequenced in a study of Graves' ophthalmopathy and Graves' hyperthyroidism. The sequenced template was RNA, covering the TCR beta CDR3 region. HTBI primers were employed in first-round RT-PCR, then a second-round multiplex PCR followed. TCRdb fed the multiplex PCR reads into MiXCR, producing one record per CDR3 protein. The sample records hundreds of thousands of distinct CDR3 sequences, 20% to 25% being singletons. The sequenced sample was peripheral blood. The receptors here all came from a woman younger than 35 with stable Graves' hyperthyroidism.

The table lists this clonotype with many counts. The genes are TRBV7-2 and TRBJ2-7; 10 nucleotides agree with TRBD2. The V gene end was trimmed by 2 bases and the J gene end by 0 bases; junction bases not matched to a gene: 7. The CDR3 length is 17 residues. Germline V gene sequence: CDR1 SGHTA, CDR2 FQGNSA. The CDR3 spells CASSLYGLADPSYEQYF. As DNA, the CDR3 is TGTGCCAGCAGCTTATACGGACTAGCGGATCCCTCCTACGAGCAGTACTTC.

V is TRBV5-1 and J is TRBJ1-5, with D possibly being TRBD1 (5 bases). Germline V gene sequence: CDR1 SGHRS, CDR2 YFSETQ. The CDR3 covers 15 residues. V was clipped by 4 bases and J by 3 bases, with 14 bases between them. CDR3 nucleotide sequence: TGCGCCAGCAGCCCGGAGGGGATTGACAATCAGCCCCAGCATTTT. Residues: CASSPEGIDNQPQHF. The variable domain in full, completed from reference TRBV5-1 and TRBJ1-5, reads KAGVTQTPRYLIKTRGQQVTLSCSPISGHRSVSWYQQTPGQGLQFLFEYFSETQRNKGNFPGRFSGRQFSNSRSEMNVSTLELGDSALYLCASSPEGIDNQPQHFGDGTRLSIL.

This clonotype was observed many times. This sequence joins TRBV7-2 and TRBJ2-3; 7 bases match TRBD1. Germline V gene lookup returns CDR1 SGHTA and CDR2 FQGNSA. Trimming cost V 7 bases and J 6 bases; bases outside gene matches: 10. The CDR3 has 14 amino acids. For the CDR3, the DNA is TGTGCCAGCACCATACAGGGGATAGTGGATACGCAGTATTTT. This sequence encodes CASTIQGIVDTQYF.

This clonotype was counted only a few times. The chain employs TRBV12-3 or TRBV12-4 and TRBJ1-4; D may be TRBD1 (5 bases). Trimming removed 6 bases at V and 8 bases at J, with 25 bases between. This CDR3 has 17 amino acids. The CDR3 spells CASSTTVSGAGGEKLFF. In nucleotides, the CDR3 is TGTGCCAGCAGCACGACAGTGAGTGGAGCTGGCGGGGAAAAACTGTTTTTT.

The gene calls are TRBV9 and TRBJ2-2, with D perhaps assigned TRBD1 or TRBD2 (6 bases each). The CDR3 is made up of 17 amino acids. The germline CDR1 and CDR2 sequences are SGDLS and YYNGEE. Trimming took off 1 base at V and 4 bases at J, with 17 bases between the two ends. CDR3 residues: CASSVIGGSQPTGELFF. The CDR3 DNA sequence: TGTGCCAGCAGCGTAATAGGGGGGAGTCAACCCACCGGGGAGCTGTTTTTT.

This clonotype has ten or more counts. The chain links TRBV12-3 or TRBV12-4 to TRBJ1-2; D gene uncertain. This CDR3 is built from 15 residues. V lost 3 bases to trimming and J lost 4 bases, with 15 bases between them. The CDR3 region is CASSLRGKYGYGYTF. The CDR3 DNA sequence: TGTGCCAGCAGTTTGCGGGGAAAGTACGGCTATGGCTACACCTTC.

This clonotype was recorded many times. Sequence at one end of the junction differs from germline and may be a read error. The chain links TRBV20-1 to TRBJ1-3; D is unclear. Per the germline V gene, CDR1 is DFQATT and CDR2 is SNEGSKA (reference sequence). This CDR3 spans 15 amino acids. The CDR3 reads CSARNTASSGSTIYF. The CDR3 nucleotides read TGCAGTGCTAGAAACACAGCGAGCTCTGGAAGCACCATATATTTT.

This clonotype was picked up many times. V is TRBV29-1 and J is TRBJ2-7; possibly TRBD1 for D (6 bases). Trimming pared 4 bases from V and 1 base from J, leaving 11 bases between. The CDR3 length is 13 residues. Germline loops: CDR1 SQVTM, CDR2 ANQGSEA. CDR3 in amino acids: CSVARDKSYEQYF. Here the CDR3 DNA reads TGCAGCGTTGCCCGGGACAAATCCTACGAGCAGTACTTC.

This clonotype was counted ten times or more. This chain uses TRBV12-3 or TRBV12-4 with TRBJ1-2; D unresolved. The CDR3 is 14 residues long. Trimming removed 5 bases at V and 3 bases at J, with 13 bases between. CDR3 sequence reads: CASSQDGPHYGYTF. The CDR3 nucleotides read TGTGCCAGCAGTCAGGACGGGCCCCACTATGGCTACACCTTC.

This clonotype is categorized as medium-sized. The V and J genes are TRBV7-9 and TRBJ2-2; D unresolved. CDR1 and CDR2 (germline): SEHNR, FQNEAQ (reference sequence). The CDR3 spans 14 residues. Trimming took 6 bases from V and 0 from J, leaving 8 bases between them. CDR3 in DNA: TGTGCCAGCAGATTCGTGACGAACACCGGGGAGCTGTTTTTT. Protein sequence: CASRFVTNTGELFF.

In its sample, this clonotype was seen many times. The chain is built from TRBV12-3 or TRBV12-4 and TRBJ1-1; weak D call: TRBD1 (5 bases). The V end was cut by 9 bases, the J end by 1 base, with 18 bases between. CDR3 length: 15 residues. In DNA, the CDR3 is TGTGCCAGTAGACGGGACCCTCGGACGAACACTGAAGCTTTCTTT. The encoded protein is CASRRDPRTNTEAFF.

Many counts were recorded for this clonotype. The rearrangement joins TRBV12-3 or TRBV12-4 to TRBJ1-5; 8 bases are a match to TRBD1. The CDR3 consists of 15 residues. V shed 5 bases and J 3 bases; nucleotides not matched to a gene: 6. The CDR3 DNA reads as TGTGCCAGCAGTCCCGGGACAGGAATCAATCAGCCCCAGCATTTT. Amino acids: CASSPGTGINQPQHF.

This clonotype was seen repeatedly, ten times or more. The V gene is TRBV7-9, the J gene TRBJ2-5, with 9 bases lining up with TRBD2. The V gene end was trimmed by 3 bases and the J gene end by 1 base; junction bases not matched to a gene: 6. The V gene's germline CDR1 is SEHNR and CDR2 FQNEAQ (reference sequence). The CDR3 has 16 residues. The CDR3 protein is CASSFKAGGPQETQYF. The CDR3 nucleotides are TGTGCCAGCAGCTTCAAGGCGGGAGGGCCCCAAGAGACCCAGTACTTC.

In its sample, this clonotype was seen many times. The genes are TRBV28 and TRBJ1-1; TRBD1 agrees at 7 bases. Looked up from germline, CDR1 is MDHEN and CDR2 is SYDVKM. Trimming took 7 bases from V and 10 from J; bases not matched to a gene: 6. This CDR3 contains 11 residues. Here the CDR3 DNA reads TGTGCCAGCACCGTCAGGGACAGAGCTTTCTTT. This sequence encodes CASTVRDRAFF.